This entry describes one T cell receptor beta chain. Its recognized antigen is unknown. An end of the junction does not agree with germline; a read error may underlie this. Receptor amplification or capture employed multiplex PCR. Sequencing relied on an Illumina HiSeq 2500. TCRbeta libraries were built by three rounds of nested PCR using primers (Table S4), following protocols modified from ARM-PCR. PCR products of 200-500 bp were gel-excised and purified with the QIAquick gel extraction kit before sequencing. On the study's bioinformatics: Reads were cleaned using Trimmomatic, were merged into complete CDR3 sequences using FLASH, and were assigned to V(D)J germline segments using MiTCR. VDJtools was used to compute clonal diversity as the inverse Simpson's index. A read counted as productive if the sequence was in-frame and lacked a premature stop codon. The public reads were quality trimmed at Q25 with fastp and then assembled into clones with MiXCR by TCRdb, keeping productive beta chains. Duplicate CDR3 protein sequences are folded into a single record with the most common DNA and genes. What appears here as the V and J calls and clone size reflects TCRdb's work, not the paper's. This sample has approximately 110,000 distinct CDR3 sequences in its table, and 62% of those were observed once. Around 20% of the sample belongs to the ten largest clones.

CDR1 and CDR2, looked up from the germline V gene (reference sequence), are SGHKS and YYEKEE. Reading from cysteine to phenylalanine, the CDR3 counts 15 amino acids. This entry keeps only the CDR3 DNA: 45 bases, framed from base 1. This record belongs to a study of tumor and adjacent non-tumor tissue in lung cancer listed by TCRdb under 2018. Describing the broader study: The cohort included some twelve adenocarcinoma, 2 squamous cell carcinoma and 1 small cell lung cancer patients. The roughly 15 enrolled patients, of whom some 10 were men and 5 were women, were aged roughly 30 to 80 years and were diagnosed with TNM stage I to III disease. In total, sequencing yielded fewer than 150 million productive TCRbeta reads, which works out to an average of around 4.2 million reads per sample. The study compared bulk TCRbeta repertoires from lung tumor tissue and matched distant non-tumor lung tissue of roughly 15 lung cancer patients. TCRbeta CDR3 sequencing was performed on around 30 paired specimens, with one tumor sample and one normal lung sample collected per patient. What the study reported, not specific to this receptor: Only about 15 patients were in the cohort, and the authors stated that larger samples and more detailed clinical data are needed. Significantly higher TCR diversity was found in younger patients, and higher tumor TCR diversity was associated with shorter overall and disease-free survival. Peripheral blood was not sequenced, so blood TCRbeta repertoires in these lung cancer patients were not examined. The top 100 clones made up a significantly larger cumulative share of the repertoire in normal lung than in tumor tissue. The sequencing platform is not named in the methods, and unique molecular identifiers are not mentioned. Tumor tissue showed significantly greater TCR diversity (inverse Simpson) than normal lung tissue (around 450 vs 150, P = 0.0075, Mann-Whitney U test).

RNA was isolated from bulk unsorted tissue, and RNA quality was assessed with a NanoDrop ND-1000 and an Agilent 2100. Distant non-tumor tissue taken more than 3 cm from the tumor edge was used as the normal lung sample. All donors had newly diagnosed lung cancer, had not received prior chemotherapy, and were admitted for thoracic surgery in China between August and November 2014. Patients who had received previous radiotherapy or chemotherapy, or who had another concurrent cancer, were excluded from the study. Surgical tissue pieces of about 1-2.1 cm3 were preserved in RNAlater solution and were kept at -80 degrees C until use.

Material for sequencing was distant non-tumor lung tissue. This sequence originates from a man in his 60s with non-small cell lung cancer. This chain is built from TRBV5-5 and TRBJ2-3, with no reliable assignment of the D segment. The CDR3 protein is CASSRVKHSTDTQYF. Here is the DNA: TGTGCCAGCAGCCGCGTCAAACATAGCACAGATACACAGTATTTT.